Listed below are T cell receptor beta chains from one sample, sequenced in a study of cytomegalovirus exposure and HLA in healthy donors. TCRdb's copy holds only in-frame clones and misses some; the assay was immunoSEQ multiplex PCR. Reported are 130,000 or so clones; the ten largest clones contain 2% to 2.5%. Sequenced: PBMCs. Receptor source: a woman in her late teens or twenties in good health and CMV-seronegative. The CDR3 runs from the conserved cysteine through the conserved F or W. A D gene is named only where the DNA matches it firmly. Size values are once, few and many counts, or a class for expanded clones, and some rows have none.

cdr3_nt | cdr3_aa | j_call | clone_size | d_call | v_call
TGTGCCAGCAGCCGACTCGACAGGGGGAGTACAGATACGCAGTATTTT | CASSRLDRGSTDTQYF | TRBJ2-3 | . | TRBD1 | TRBV4-2
TGTGCCTGGAGGAGTCCCGGGACTAACTACGAGCAGTACTTC | CAWRSPGTNYEQYF | TRBJ2-7 | . | TRBD2 | TRBV30
TGTGCCACCAGCAGAGATCGGGGGACTTCACCCCTCCACTTT | CATSRDRGTSPLHF | TRBJ1-6 | . | . | TRBV15
TGTGCCAGCAGCCCCGGGACTAGCGTTCGTTTCGGGGAGCTGTTTTTT | CASSPGTSVRFGELFF | TRBJ2-2 | . | TRBD2 | TRBV7-9
TGTGCCAGCAGTCCGGGACTAGCGGCCTACGAGCAGTACTTC | CASSPGLAAYEQYF | TRBJ2-7 | . | TRBD2 | TRBV6-6
TGTGCCAGCAGCGGCGGGACTAGCGGGTCATACAATGAGCAGTTCTTC | CASSGGTSGSYNEQFF | TRBJ2-1 | . | TRBD2 | TRBV5-4
TGCGCCAGCAGTACAGGGGGCATCTACAATGAGCAGTTCTTC | CASSTGGIYNEQFF | TRBJ2-1 | . | TRBD1 | TRBV10-1
TGTGCCATCAGTATAGGGACAGGGGGCACAGATACGCAGTATTTT | CAISIGTGGTDTQYF | TRBJ2-3 | . | TRBD1 | TRBV10-3
TGCGCCAGCAGCTTGGGAGGGGGGGAGCCCCAGCATTTT | CASSLGGGEPQHF | TRBJ1-5 | . | . | TRBV5-1
TGTGCCAGCAGTGAAGTCCGGGACACTCCCTACGAGCAGTACTTC | CASSEVRDTPYEQYF | TRBJ2-7 | . | . | TRBV6-1
TGTGCCAGCTCTCCGCCACAGGGGGCTGGGGCCAACGTCCTGACTTTC | CASSPPQGAGANVLTF | TRBJ2-6 | . | TRBD1 | TRBV28
TGTGCCTGGGCTGACAGGATCGGTGAAAAACTGTTTTTT | CAWADRIGEKLFF | TRBJ1-4 | . | . | TRBV30
TGTGCCAGTAGTAAGACGGGAGACTCCTACGAGCAGTACTTC | CASSKTGDSYEQYF | TRBJ2-7 | . | . | TRBV19
TGTGCCAGCAGCCAAGATACGGGACAGGGTTTTTACGAGCAGTACTTC | CASSQDTGQGFYEQYF | TRBJ2-7 | . | TRBD1 | TRBV4-2
TGTGCCAGCAGTGCCACTTCGACAGGGATAACCTACGAGCAGTACTTC | CASSATSTGITYEQYF | TRBJ2-7 | . | TRBD1 | TRBV25-1
TGCGCCAGCGCTTGGGGCGACAACGGGAGGGGCACAGATACGCAGTATTTT | CASAWGDNGRGTDTQYF | TRBJ2-3 | . | TRBD2 | TRBV5-1
TGTGCCAGCAGCCCCGGGACAGGAGGAAGCAATCAGCCCCAGCATTTT | CASSPGTGGSNQPQHF | TRBJ1-5 | . | TRBD1 | TRBV9
TGTGCCAGCAGTTGGGGTACAGGGGGCACTGAAGCTTTCTTT | CASSWGTGGTEAFF | TRBJ1-1 | . | TRBD1 | TRBV5-8
TGTGCCAGCAGCTTGAGGGGCTTCACTGAAGCTTTCTTT | CASSLRGFTEAFF | TRBJ1-1 | . | . | TRBV5-4
TGTGCCAGCAGCTCCACAGGGTCTGGAAACACCATATATTTT | CASSSTGSGNTIYF | TRBJ1-3 | . | . | TRBV9
TGTGCCAGCAGGCCCGCGGCATTAGAGACCCAGTACTTC | CASRPAALETQYF | TRBJ2-5 | . | . | TRBV6-1
TGTGCCAGCAGCCGCAGGGGTGGAGAGCAGTACTTC | CASSRRGGEQYF | TRBJ2-7 | . | . | TRBV6-5
TGTGCCAGCAGTTTAGGCCCGCCGACTCAATTATTCACAGATACGCAGTATTTT | CASSLGPPTQLFTDTQYF | TRBJ2-3 | . | . | TRBV27
TGTGCCAGAAGGGACAGGGGCAATCAGCCCCAGCATTTT | CARRDRGNQPQHF | TRBJ1-5 | . | TRBD1 | TRBV5-3
TGCAGCGGCGGGACTAATGAGCGGTACAATGAGCAGTTCTTC | CSGGTNERYNEQFF | TRBJ2-1 | . | TRBD2 | TRBV29-1
TGTGCTAGTGGTACAGGGACACCTAGCACAGATACGCAGTATTTT | CASGTGTPSTDTQYF | TRBJ2-3 | . | . | TRBV12-5
TGTGCCAGCAGCTTAAACGCAGGGGGGCCTTCGAATCAGCCCCAGCATTTT | CASSLNAGGPSNQPQHF | TRBJ1-5 | . | TRBD1 | TRBV7-6
TGTGCCAGCTCACCCGGACAGGGGCAGGATGAAAAACTGTTTTTT | CASSPGQGQDEKLFF | TRBJ1-4 | . | TRBD1 | TRBV18
TGTGCCAGCAGTTTGAGGACAGGGAGATCGGGGGCCAACGTCCTGACTTTC | CASSLRTGRSGANVLTF | TRBJ2-6 | . | TRBD1 | TRBV27
TGCAGCTCAACTCCGGGACTCCCCGTGAGTGAGCAGTTCTTC | CSSTPGLPVSEQFF | TRBJ2-1 | . | . | TRBV29-1
TGTGCCAGCAGCGACAGGGGCAACACCATATATTTT | CASSDRGNTIYF | TRBJ1-3 | . | TRBD1 | TRBV11-3
TGTGCCAGCAGCTTCGAAGCCTACGAGCAGTACTTC | CASSFEAYEQYF | TRBJ2-7 | . | . | TRBV5-4
TGTGCCAGCAGAGGGGCGGCTTCGGAAGATGTGAATGAGCAGTTCTTC | CASRGAASEDVNEQFF | TRBJ2-1 | . | . | TRBV4-2
TGTGCCAGCAGCCGCGACAGGGTAGGAGCCGGGGAGCTGTTTTTT | CASSRDRVGAGELFF | TRBJ2-2 | . | TRBD1 | TRBV6-5
TGTGCCAGCAGTCCCTGGACTAGCGGGAGAGGAGAGACCCAGTACTTC | CASSPWTSGRGETQYF | TRBJ2-5 | . | TRBD2 | TRBV6-6
TGCAGCGTTGAAACGGCAGGGGTCGGCTACACCTTC | CSVETAGVGYTF | TRBJ1-2 | . | . | TRBV29-1
TGTGCCAGCAGGCCAATGACAGGGGGCAATCAGCCCCAGCATTTT | CASRPMTGGNQPQHF | TRBJ1-5 | . | TRBD1 | TRBV27
TGTGCCAGCAGCTTAGGTAGCGAGAAAATCCACTTT | CASSLGSEKIHF | TRBJ1-6 | . | . | TRBV11-3
TGTGCCAGCAGCTTGTTGGTAGCGGGAGGGGCTGGCACCGGGGAGCTGTTTTTT | CASSLLVAGGAGTGELFF | TRBJ2-2 | . | TRBD2 | TRBV5-6
TGTGCCAGCAGCTTAGCTTTTACTAGCGCCAGTGTCTTC | CASSLAFTSASVF | TRBJ2-1 | . | TRBD2 | TRBV7-2
TGTGCCAGCAGCTCCGCTGCGACTAGCAGGGGCACAGATACGCAGTATTTT | CASSSAATSRGTDTQYF | TRBJ2-3 | . | TRBD2 | TRBV7-9
TGCAGCGTCTGCGGACTAGCGGGAGGTAATGAGCAGTTCTTC | CSVCGLAGGNEQFF | TRBJ2-1 | . | TRBD2 | TRBV29-1
TGTGCCAGTAGTAGTCTCGGCGGGAGGGTTAATGAGCAGTTCTTC | CASSSLGGRVNEQFF | TRBJ2-1 | . | TRBD2 | TRBV19
TGTGCCAGCAGCCCCTCGCCGACTAGCGGGGATGAGCAGTTCTTC | CASSPSPTSGDEQFF | TRBJ2-1 | . | TRBD2 | TRBV7-2
TGTGCCAGCGATACAGGGGGCGGCTATGGCTACACCTTC | CASDTGGGYGYTF | TRBJ1-2 | . | TRBD1 | TRBV2
TGCGCCAGCAGCCACCCGGGACTGGGGGGAAAACTGTTTTTT | CASSHPGLGGKLFF | TRBJ1-4 | . | . | TRBV4-1
TGCAGCGTTGTCAAAGGCCTAGCGGGAGTTTACGAGCAGTACTTC | CSVVKGLAGVYEQYF | TRBJ2-7 | . | TRBD2 | TRBV29-1
TGTGCCATCCTAGCGGGAGATACCTACGAGCAGTACTTC | CAILAGDTYEQYF | TRBJ2-7 | . | TRBD2 | TRBV10-3
TGTGCCATCAGTCCGGAGGGGAATCAGCCCCAGCATTTT | CAISPEGNQPQHF | TRBJ1-5 | medium-sized | . | TRBV10-3
TGTGCCAGCAGCGACGGGACAGGGGGCGGTAGTGAAAAACTGTTTTTT | CASSDGTGGGSEKLFF | TRBJ1-4 | . | TRBD1 | TRBV5-4
TGCGCCAGCAGCCCTCCTGACAGGGGGCTGTCAGAAGCTTTCTTT | CASSPPDRGLSEAFF | TRBJ1-1 | . | TRBD1 | TRBV5-1
TGTGCCACCAGCAGAGGTCTTTCGGATACGCAGTATTTT | CATSRGLSDTQYF | TRBJ2-3 | . | . | TRBV15